These T cell receptor beta chains were read from a single sample in a study of blood T cell repertoires in COVID-19. Assay: immunoSEQ multiplex PCR; the TCRdb copy retains only in-frame clones and omits some. The table shows fewer than 150,000 clones, with roughly 80% occurring only once. The sequenced sample was peripheral blood. These receptors came from a woman aged 25 to 39 who had recovered from COVID-19. CDR3s include the opening cysteine and the closing phenylalanine or tryptophan. Size is omitted from some rows. Given values are once, few, many or a class for expanded clones.

clone_size: .
v_call: TRBV5-1
cdr3_aa: CASSETGQPQHF

clone_size: .
v_call: TRBV12-3/TRBV12-4
cdr3_aa: CASSLRVARGYTF

clone_size: .
v_call: TRBV19
cdr3_aa: CASNPRGADTGELFF

clone_size: .
v_call: TRBV6-5
cdr3_aa: CASSYSSGIEAFF

clone_size: .
v_call: TRBV27
cdr3_aa: CASSRGKMVPSGIYEQYF

clone_size: .
v_call: TRBV5-4
cdr3_aa: CASSRGGVEQYF

clone_size: .
v_call: TRBV6-1
cdr3_aa: CASSEAGGRSTDTQYF

clone_size: .
v_call: TRBV18
cdr3_aa: CASSPGQGHTDTQYF

clone_size: .
v_call: TRBV4-1
cdr3_aa: CASSQEYTASNEKLFF

clone_size: .
v_call: TRBV5-4
cdr3_aa: CASSLDPGAYGYTF

clone_size: .
v_call: TRBV12-5
cdr3_aa: CASGFGGNTEAFF

clone_size: .
v_call: TRBV29-1
cdr3_aa: CSVVISGGYGYTF

clone_size: .
v_call: TRBV5-1
cdr3_aa: CASSFGTSGEQFF

clone_size: .
v_call: TRBV29-1
cdr3_aa: CSVGQGGDTQYF

clone_size: .
v_call: TRBV10-1
cdr3_aa: CASSAHMSYEQYF

clone_size: .
v_call: TRBV7-9
cdr3_aa: CASSEGVGYGYTF

clone_size: .
v_call: TRBV14
cdr3_aa: CASSPHRAGGRETQYF

clone_size: many
v_call: TRBV4-1
cdr3_aa: CASSQEGSGKNTIYF

clone_size: once
v_call: TRBV2
cdr3_aa: CATAGVAGGLGQYF

clone_size: once
v_call: TRBV6-5
cdr3_aa: CASSRAGVSGEQYF

clone_size: .
v_call: TRBV7-9
cdr3_aa: CASRTGGEGYTF

clone_size: few
v_call: TRBV2
cdr3_aa: CASREREGNTGELFF

clone_size: .
v_call: TRBV7-2
cdr3_aa: CASSPPVTRINEQFF

clone_size: .
v_call: TRBV4-1
cdr3_aa: CASSQGTSNTEAFF

clone_size: .
v_call: TRBV10-3
cdr3_aa: CAISDTSTDTQYF

clone_size: .
v_call: TRBV10-1
cdr3_aa: CASSLLDTGEQYF

clone_size: .
v_call: TRBV6-5
cdr3_aa: CASRRVTGGSQPQHF

clone_size: .
v_call: TRBV7-8
cdr3_aa: CASSPTSGDAAWTEAFF

clone_size: .
v_call: TRBV5-4
cdr3_aa: CASSLAADFMNTEAFF

clone_size: few
v_call: TRBV7-9
cdr3_aa: CASSLAGDTEAFF

clone_size: .
v_call: TRBV5-1
cdr3_aa: CASSFSPGPDTQYF

clone_size: .
v_call: TRBV7-9
cdr3_aa: CASSLPGQSGIPPDTQYF

clone_size: .
v_call: TRBV19
cdr3_aa: CASSRPGTGRSLAGELFF

clone_size: .
v_call: TRBV27
cdr3_aa: CASSFTGTANEKLFF

clone_size: .
v_call: TRBV30
cdr3_aa: CAYHRGNIAGELFF

clone_size: .
v_call: TRBV2
cdr3_aa: CASNRDSQPVEQYF

clone_size: .
v_call: TRBV6-5
cdr3_aa: CASSRDRVGKGYTF

clone_size: .
v_call: TRBV6-5
cdr3_aa: CASSYSYRDQPQHF

clone_size: few
v_call: TRBV4-2
cdr3_aa: CASSQDGGLAGVGEQYF

clone_size: few
v_call: TRBV19
cdr3_aa: CASSLGTAAYNEQFF

clone_size: .
v_call: TRBV28
cdr3_aa: CASRGPSNQPQHF

clone_size: .
v_call: TRBV25-1
cdr3_aa: CASCPGTGFYEQYF

clone_size: .
v_call: TRBV5-4
cdr3_aa: CASRMGTDINYGYTF

clone_size: .
v_call: TRBV5-5
cdr3_aa: CASSLEWLATGELFF

clone_size: once
v_call: TRBV9
cdr3_aa: CASSVGTYEKLFF

clone_size: .
v_call: TRBV27
cdr3_aa: CASSSTGYTRTEAFF